This T cell receptor beta chain was sequenced during a study of blood T cells in healthy people across ages. Study-wide results and limits: The recorded TCR beta diversity per million T cells decreased in a roughly linear manner with age.

With a J-beta primer mix and a sample-barcoded 5' primer, a second PCR ran roughly 6 to 12 cycles. MiXCR, run by TCRdb on the 5' RACE reads, gives a single entry per CDR3 protein. The table records about 1 million distinct CDR3 sequences, around 43% of them present only once. Note on this clonotype: Its target is not known.

Germline V gene data show CDR1 as DFQATT and CDR2 as SNEGSKA (reference sequence). This CDR3 has 13 residues. V trimming: 6 bases; J trimming: 0 bases; junction bases outside the gene matches: 3. This chain uses TRBV20-1 with TRBJ2-7; the match to TRBD2 covers 9 bases. Source material: blood. The source of this sequence is a woman in her fifties or sixties in good health. CDR3 bases: TGCAGTGCCCGGACTAGCGCCTCCTACGAGCAGTACTTC. This gives the protein CSARTSASYEQYF.